The rows below give T cell receptor beta chains drawn from one sample of a study of cytomegalovirus exposure and HLA in healthy donors. Some clones are missing from TCRdb's copy, which holds only in-frame ones; the method was immunoSEQ multiplex PCR. The table records about 160,000 clones, about nine tenths of them present only once. Sequenced input: PBMCs. The origin of the receptors is a woman aged 18-30 years in good health and CMV-seropositive. The CDR3 runs from the conserved cysteine through the conserved F or W. Each record gives: V gene, CDR3 protein.

v_gene: TRBV11-2; CDR3aa: CASSPSSGRASDNEQFF
v_gene: TRBV7-2; CDR3aa: CASSLKGFSYQPQHF
v_gene: TRBV15; CDR3aa: CATSRALNLAGAGYNEQFF
v_gene: TRBV6-5; CDR3aa: CASSGSSGANVLTF
v_gene: TRBV21-1; CDR3aa: CASSKLGHLNTEAFF
v_gene: TRBV27; CDR3aa: CASSFHGANNEQFF
v_gene: TRBV30; CDR3aa: CAWRAGVQQFF
v_gene: TRBV30; CDR3aa: CAWSVGGDEQYF
v_gene: TRBV7-9; CDR3aa: CASSLTGGYEQYF
v_gene: TRBV6-6; CDR3aa: CASTPDSSGANVLTF
v_gene: TRBV5-4; CDR3aa: CASSSSDREGNQPQHF
v_gene: TRBV30; CDR3aa: CAWSVVRDRRSNQPQHF
v_gene: TRBV7-9; CDR3aa: CASSLVQGGRNEQFF
v_gene: TRBV12-5; CDR3aa: CASGKTGGSGNTIYF
v_gene: TRBV30; CDR3aa: CAWSAEGYEQYF
v_gene: TRBV10-3; CDR3aa: CAISESFSGGSYEQYF
v_gene: TRBV6-5; CDR3aa: CASSYSGQGLNYEQYF
v_gene: TRBV5-6; CDR3aa: CASSLTGGSNEQFF
v_gene: TRBV9; CDR3aa: CASRDKDTGELFF
v_gene: TRBV7-6; CDR3aa: CASSLAPTENNEQFF
v_gene: TRBV5-6; CDR3aa: CASSSRQAPYEQYF
v_gene: TRBV2; CDR3aa: CASRAGQGSYEQYF
v_gene: TRBV6-5; CDR3aa: CASRITGYTDTQYF
v_gene: TRBV6-6; CDR3aa: CASSYSGEGANYGYTF
v_gene: TRBV2; CDR3aa: CASSEKPYEQYF
v_gene: TRBV6-5; CDR3aa: CASSYREAGSYEQYF
v_gene: TRBV5-6; CDR3aa: CASSRGGLAGLYEQYF
v_gene: TRBV2; CDR3aa: CASSEERGQETQYF
v_gene: TRBV6-1; CDR3aa: CASSEVLGLAGRGRITQYF
v_gene: TRBV4-1; CDR3aa: CASSPGGSSKVNTEAFF
v_gene: TRBV2; CDR3aa: CASSALANSYEQYF
v_gene: TRBV28; CDR3aa: CASSLGRGQYF
v_gene: TRBV9; CDR3aa: CASSVVTSGSSYNEQFF
v_gene: TRBV28; CDR3aa: CASSPYRVEQYF
v_gene: TRBV7-8; CDR3aa: CASSTSLGLAGVTYNEQFF
v_gene: TRBV10-2; CDR3aa: CASSEVAGYEQYF
v_gene: TRBV11-3; CDR3aa: CASSLDRGYGYTF
v_gene: TRBV7-3; CDR3aa: CASSPTGLETQYF
v_gene: TRBV30; CDR3aa: CAWIEGVPYEQYF
v_gene: TRBV11-2; CDR3aa: CASSLPRRTGLREQYF